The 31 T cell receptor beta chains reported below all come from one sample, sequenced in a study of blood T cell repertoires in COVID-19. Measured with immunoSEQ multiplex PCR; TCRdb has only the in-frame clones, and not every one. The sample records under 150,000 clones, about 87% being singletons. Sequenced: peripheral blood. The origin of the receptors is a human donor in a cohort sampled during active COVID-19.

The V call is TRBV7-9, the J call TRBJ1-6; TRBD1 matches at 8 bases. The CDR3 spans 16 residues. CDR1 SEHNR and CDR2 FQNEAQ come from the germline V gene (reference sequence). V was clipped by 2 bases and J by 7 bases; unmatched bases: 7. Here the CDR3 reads CASSLRTGSRNSPLHF. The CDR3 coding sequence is TGTGCCAGCAGCTTAAGGACAGGGTCACGGAATTCACCCCTCCACTTT.

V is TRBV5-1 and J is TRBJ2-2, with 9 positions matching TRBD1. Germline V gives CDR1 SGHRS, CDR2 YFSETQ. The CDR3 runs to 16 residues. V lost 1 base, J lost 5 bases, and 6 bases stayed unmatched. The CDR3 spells CASSLYRGRGTGELFF. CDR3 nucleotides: TGCGCCAGCAGCTTGTACAGGGGGCGCGGGACCGGGGAGCTGTTTTTT.

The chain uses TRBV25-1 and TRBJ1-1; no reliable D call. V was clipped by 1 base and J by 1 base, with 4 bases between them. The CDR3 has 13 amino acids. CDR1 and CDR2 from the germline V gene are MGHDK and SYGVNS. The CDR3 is CASSESGNTEAFF. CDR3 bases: TGTGCCAGCAGTGAATCGGGGAACACTGAAGCTTTCTTT.

DNA for the CDR3: TGTGCCAGCAGTTTCTCACATTCCTACGAGCAGTACTTC. Amino acid sequence: CASSFSHSYEQYF. V and J are TRBV27 and TRBJ2-7; D is uncertain. The CDR3 is 13 residues long. V lost 3 bases and J lost 1, with 7 bases in between. Germline V gene sequence: CDR1 MNHEY, CDR2 SMNVEV (reference sequence).

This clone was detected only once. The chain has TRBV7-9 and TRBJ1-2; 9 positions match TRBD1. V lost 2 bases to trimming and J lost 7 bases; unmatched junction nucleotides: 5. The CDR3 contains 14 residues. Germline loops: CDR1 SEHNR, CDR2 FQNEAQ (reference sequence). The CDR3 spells CASSLSGQGPGYTF. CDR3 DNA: TGTGCCAGCAGCTTAAGTGGACAGGGGCCTGGCTACACCTTC.

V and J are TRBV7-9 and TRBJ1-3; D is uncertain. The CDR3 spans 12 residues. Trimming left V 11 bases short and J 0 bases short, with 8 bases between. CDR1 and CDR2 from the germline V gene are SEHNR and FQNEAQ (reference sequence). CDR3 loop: CAGGFSGNTIYF. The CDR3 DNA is TGTGCCGGAGGGTTCTCTGGAAACACCATATATTTT.

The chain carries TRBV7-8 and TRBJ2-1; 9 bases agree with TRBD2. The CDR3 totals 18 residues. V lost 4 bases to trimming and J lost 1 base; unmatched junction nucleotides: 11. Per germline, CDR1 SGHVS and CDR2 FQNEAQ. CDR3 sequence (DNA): TGTGCCAGCAGCTGGGGGATAGCGGGGGTGACTTCCTACAATGAGCAGTTCTTC. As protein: CASSWGIAGVTSYNEQFF.

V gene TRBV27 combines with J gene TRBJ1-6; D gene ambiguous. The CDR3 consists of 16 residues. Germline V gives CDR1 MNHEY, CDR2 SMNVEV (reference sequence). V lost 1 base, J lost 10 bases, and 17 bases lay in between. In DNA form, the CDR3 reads TGTGCCAGCAGTTTATTACGACCGGGCGGGCACTCACCCCTCCACTTT. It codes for CASSLLRPGGHSPLHF.

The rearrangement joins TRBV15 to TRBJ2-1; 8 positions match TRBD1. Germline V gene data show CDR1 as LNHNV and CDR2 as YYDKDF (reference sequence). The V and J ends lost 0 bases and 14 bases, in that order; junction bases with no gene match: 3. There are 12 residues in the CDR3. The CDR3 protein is CATSRDGQGKFF. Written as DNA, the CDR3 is TGTGCCACCAGCAGAGATGGACAGGGAAAGTTCTTC.

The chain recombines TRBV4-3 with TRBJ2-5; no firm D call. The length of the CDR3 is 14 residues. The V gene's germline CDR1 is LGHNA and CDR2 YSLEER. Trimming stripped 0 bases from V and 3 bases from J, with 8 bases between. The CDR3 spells CASSQDAQEETQYF. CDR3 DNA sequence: TGCGCCAGCAGCCAAGACGCCCAGGAAGAGACCCAGTACTTC.

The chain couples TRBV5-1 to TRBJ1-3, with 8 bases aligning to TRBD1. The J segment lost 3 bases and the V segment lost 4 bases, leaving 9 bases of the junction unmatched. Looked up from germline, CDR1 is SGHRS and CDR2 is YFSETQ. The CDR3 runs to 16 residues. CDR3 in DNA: TGCGCCAGCAGCCCCGAGGCAGGGGGCGGTGGAAACACCATATATTTT. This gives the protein CASSPEAGGGGNTIYF.

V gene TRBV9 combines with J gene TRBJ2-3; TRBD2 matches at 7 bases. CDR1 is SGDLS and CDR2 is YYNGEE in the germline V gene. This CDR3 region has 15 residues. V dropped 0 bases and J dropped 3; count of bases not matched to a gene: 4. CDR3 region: CASSVEAGGTDTQYF. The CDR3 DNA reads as TGTGCCAGCAGCGTAGAGGCCGGGGGGACAGATACGCAGTATTTT. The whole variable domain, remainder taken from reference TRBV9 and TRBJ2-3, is DSGVTQTPKHLITATGQRVTLRCSPRSGDLSVYWYQQSLDQGLQFLIQYYNGEERAKGNILERFSAQQFPDLHSELNLSSLELGDSALYFCASSVEAGGTDTQYFGPGTRLTVL.

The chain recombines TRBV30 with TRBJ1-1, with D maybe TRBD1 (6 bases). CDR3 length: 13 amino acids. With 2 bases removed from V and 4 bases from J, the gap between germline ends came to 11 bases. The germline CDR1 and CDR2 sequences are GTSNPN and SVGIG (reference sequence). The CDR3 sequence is CAWSTGGATEAFF. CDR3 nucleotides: TGTGCCTGGAGTACCGGGGGGGCCACTGAAGCTTTCTTT.

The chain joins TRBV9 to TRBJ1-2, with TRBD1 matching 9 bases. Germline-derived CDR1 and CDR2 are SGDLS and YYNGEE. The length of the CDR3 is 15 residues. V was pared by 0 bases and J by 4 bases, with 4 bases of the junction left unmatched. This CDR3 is CASSVGGTGTYGYTF. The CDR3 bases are TGTGCCAGCAGCGTAGGGGGGACAGGGACCTATGGCTACACCTTC.

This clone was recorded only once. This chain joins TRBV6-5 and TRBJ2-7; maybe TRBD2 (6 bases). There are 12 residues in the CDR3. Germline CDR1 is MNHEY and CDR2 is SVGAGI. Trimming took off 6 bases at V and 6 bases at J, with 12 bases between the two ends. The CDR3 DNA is TGTGCCAGCAGGCTGGGACTCGGCGAGCAGTACTTC. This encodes CASRLGLGEQYF.

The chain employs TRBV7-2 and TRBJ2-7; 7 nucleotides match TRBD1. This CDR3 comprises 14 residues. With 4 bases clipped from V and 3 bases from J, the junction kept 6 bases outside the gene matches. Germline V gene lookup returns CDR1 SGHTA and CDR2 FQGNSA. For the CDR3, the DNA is TGTGCCAGCAGCTCTAGACAGGGAAACTACGAGCAGTACTTC. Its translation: CASSSRQGNYEQYF.

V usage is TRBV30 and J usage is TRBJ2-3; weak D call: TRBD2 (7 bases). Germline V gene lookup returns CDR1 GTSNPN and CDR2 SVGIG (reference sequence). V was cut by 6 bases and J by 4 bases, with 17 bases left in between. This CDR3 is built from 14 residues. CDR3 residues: CACNGGGFADTQYF. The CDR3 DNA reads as TGTGCCTGTAACGGCGGGGGCTTCGCAGATACGCAGTATTTT.

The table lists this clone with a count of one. The CDR3 protein is CASSPRGGLSSGTGELFF. CDR3 in DNA: TGCGCCAGCAGCCCCCGGGGAGGGTTGTCTTCGGGCACCGGGGAGCTGTTTTTT. The chain joins TRBV5-1 to TRBJ2-2, with 7 bases matching TRBD2. Germline CDR1 and CDR2: SGHRS and YFSETQ. V gave up 4 bases and J gave up 4 bases; unmatched junction bases: 16. The CDR3 has 18 amino acids.

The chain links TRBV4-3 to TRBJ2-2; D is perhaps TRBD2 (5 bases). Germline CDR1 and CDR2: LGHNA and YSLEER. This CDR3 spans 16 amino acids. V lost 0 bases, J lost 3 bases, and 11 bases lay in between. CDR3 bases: TGCGCCAGCAGCCAAGATCGGAGGACCTACACCGGGGAGCTGTTTTTT. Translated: CASSQDRRTYTGELFF.

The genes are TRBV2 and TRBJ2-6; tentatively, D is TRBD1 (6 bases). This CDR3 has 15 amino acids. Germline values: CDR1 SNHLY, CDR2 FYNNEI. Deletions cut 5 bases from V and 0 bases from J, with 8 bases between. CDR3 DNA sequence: TGTGCCAGCAGTCCACAGGGCTCTGGGGCCAACGTCCTGACTTTC. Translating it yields CASSPQGSGANVLTF. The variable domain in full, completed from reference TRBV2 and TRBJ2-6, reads EPEVTQTPSHQVTQMGQEVILRCVPISNHLYFYWYRQILGQKVEFLVSFYNNEISEKSEIFDDQFSVERPDGSNFTLKIRSTKLEDSAMYFCASSPQGSGANVLTFGAGSRLTVL.

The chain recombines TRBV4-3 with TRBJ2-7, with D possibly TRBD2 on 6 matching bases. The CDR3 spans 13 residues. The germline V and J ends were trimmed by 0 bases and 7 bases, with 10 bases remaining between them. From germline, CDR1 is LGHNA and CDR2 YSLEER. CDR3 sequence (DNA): TGCGCCAGCAGCCAAGATATGGCGGGGGAGCAGTACTTC. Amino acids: CASSQDMAGEQYF.

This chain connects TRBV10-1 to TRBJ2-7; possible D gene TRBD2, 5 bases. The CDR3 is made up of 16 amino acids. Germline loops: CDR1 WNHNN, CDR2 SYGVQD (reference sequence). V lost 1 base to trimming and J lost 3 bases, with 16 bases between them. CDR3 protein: CASSEWISGWVYEQYF. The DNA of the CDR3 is TGCGCCAGCAGTGAGTGGATTTCGGGGTGGGTCTACGAGCAGTACTTC.

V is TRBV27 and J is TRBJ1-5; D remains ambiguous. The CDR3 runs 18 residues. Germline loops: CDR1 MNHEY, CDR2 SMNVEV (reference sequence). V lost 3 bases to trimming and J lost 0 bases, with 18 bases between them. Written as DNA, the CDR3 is TGTGCCAGCAGTTTTACTGGAGGGATTCCTTATAGCAATCAGCCCCAGCATTTT. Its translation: CASSFTGGIPYSNQPQHF.

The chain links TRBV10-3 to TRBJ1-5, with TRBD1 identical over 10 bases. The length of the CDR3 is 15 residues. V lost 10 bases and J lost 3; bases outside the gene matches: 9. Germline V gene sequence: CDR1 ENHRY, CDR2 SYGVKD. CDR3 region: CATLPGTGDNQPQHF. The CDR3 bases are TGTGCCACCTTACCCGGGACAGGGGACAATCAGCCCCAGCATTTT.

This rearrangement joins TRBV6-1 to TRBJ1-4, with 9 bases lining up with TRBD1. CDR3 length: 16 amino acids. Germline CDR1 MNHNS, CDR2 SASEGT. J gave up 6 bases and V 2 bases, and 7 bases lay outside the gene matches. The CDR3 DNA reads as TGTGCCAGCAGTGAAAACCCGGGACAGGGTGATGAAAAACTGTTTTTT. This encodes CASSENPGQGDEKLFF.

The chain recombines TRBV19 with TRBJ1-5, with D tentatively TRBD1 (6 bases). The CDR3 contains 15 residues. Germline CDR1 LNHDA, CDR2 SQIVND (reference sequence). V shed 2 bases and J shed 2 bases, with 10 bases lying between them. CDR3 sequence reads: CASSIQGRGNQPQHF. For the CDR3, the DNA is TGTGCCAGTAGTATACAGGGGCGCGGCAATCAGCCCCAGCATTTT.

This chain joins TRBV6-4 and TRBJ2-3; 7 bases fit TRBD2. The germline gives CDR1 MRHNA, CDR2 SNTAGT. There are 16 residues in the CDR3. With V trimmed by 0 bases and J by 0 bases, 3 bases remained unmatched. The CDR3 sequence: CASSDSPGGSTDTQYF. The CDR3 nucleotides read TGTGCCAGCAGTGACTCCCCGGGGGGAAGCACAGATACGCAGTATTTT.

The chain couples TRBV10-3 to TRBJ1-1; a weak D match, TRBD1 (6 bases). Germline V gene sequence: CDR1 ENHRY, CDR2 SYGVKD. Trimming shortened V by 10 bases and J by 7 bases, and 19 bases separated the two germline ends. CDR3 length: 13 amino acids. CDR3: CATLGGARGEAFF. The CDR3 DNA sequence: TGTGCCACCCTAGGGGGGGCGCGAGGTGAAGCTTTCTTT.

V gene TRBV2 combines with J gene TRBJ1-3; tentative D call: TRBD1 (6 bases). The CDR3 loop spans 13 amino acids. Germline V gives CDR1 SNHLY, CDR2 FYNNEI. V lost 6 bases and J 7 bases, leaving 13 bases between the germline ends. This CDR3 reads CASSSRTGNTIYF. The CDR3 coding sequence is TGTGCCAGCAGCTCCCGAACAGGGAACACCATATATTTT. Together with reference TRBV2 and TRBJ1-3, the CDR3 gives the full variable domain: EPEVTQTPSHQVTQMGQEVILRCVPISNHLYFYWYRQILGQKVEFLVSFYNNEISEKSEIFDDQFSVERPDGSNFTLKIRSTKLEDSAMYFCASSSRTGNTIYFGEGSWLTVV.

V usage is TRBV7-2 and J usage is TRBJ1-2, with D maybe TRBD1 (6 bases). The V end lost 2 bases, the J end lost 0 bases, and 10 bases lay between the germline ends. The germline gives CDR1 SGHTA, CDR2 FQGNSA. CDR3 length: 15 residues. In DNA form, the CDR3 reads TGTGCCAGCAGCTTACGGGACACAGCTAACTATGGCTACACCTTC. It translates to CASSLRDTANYGYTF.

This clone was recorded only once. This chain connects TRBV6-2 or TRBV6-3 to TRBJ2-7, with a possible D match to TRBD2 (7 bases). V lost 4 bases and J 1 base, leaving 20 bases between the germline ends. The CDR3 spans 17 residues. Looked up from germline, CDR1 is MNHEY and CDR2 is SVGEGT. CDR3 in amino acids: CASSSARRGGKSYEQYF. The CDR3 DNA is TGTGCCAGCAGTTCCGCCAGGAGGGGGGGAAAGTCCTACGAGCAGTACTTC.